The sequence of this TCR beta chain was determined in a study of cytomegalovirus exposure and HLA in healthy donors. General study findings and limits: Cytomegalovirus-associated TCR beta chains were listed, numbering 150 to 200.

Germline V gene lookup returns CDR1 SQVTM and CDR2 ANQGSEA. The CDR3 runs 13 residues. Trimming stripped 6 bases from V and 4 bases from J, with 15 bases between. About this clone: Its antigen is unidentified.

PCR was performed using 60 Vbeta and 13 Jbeta primers. TCRdb keeps only in-frame clones here, not all; method: immunoSEQ multiplex PCR. The data contain 150,000 to 200,000 clones, 62% of them singletons. The chain employs TRBV29-1 and TRBJ1-1; D possibly corresponds to TRBD1 (6 bases). This receptor was taken from a middle-aged man in good health and CMV-seronegative. The sequencing input was PBMCs. CDR3 sequence reads: CSVQGLMSTEAFF. The DNA of the CDR3 is TGCAGCGTCCAGGGGTTAATGAGCACTGAAGCTTTCTTT.